The clone carrying this T cell receptor beta chain has ten or more counts. What it binds is not known. The time point was: pre-sensitization, week 0. Stated treatment: therapeutic diphenylcyclopropenone sensitization with weekly scalp DPC. Every donor had alopecia and was 18 to 70 years old; all were suitable for DPC. TCRdb reanalysed the RACE reads using MiXCR and keeps one entry per CDR3 protein. The sample lists some 400,000 distinct CDR3 sequences, roughly 4.6% occurring once. These data come from a study of human T cells and chemical hapten exposure. Study summary: DPC at 2% was the sensitizing agent, placed on roughly 2 cm by roughly 2 cm of upper inner arm skin. Predominantly women, the patients had alopecia areata, totalis or universalis.

Study results and limitations: There was a positive correlation between PT1 expanded TCR counts and patch test score.

J gave up 4 bases and V 2 bases, and 6 bases lay outside the gene matches. The germline gives CDR1 SGHKS, CDR2 YYEKEE (reference sequence). This CDR3 is built from 15 residues. The TCR originated in a woman in her forties or fifties with alopecia areata. Some clones in this sample may be carry-over from other donors' samples. This chain joins TRBV5-5 and TRBJ2-3; 8 nucleotides match TRBD2. The material sequenced was whole blood, taken in connection with sensitization to the hapten diphenylcyclopropenone (DPC). The CDR3 protein is CASSFDGRAADTQYF. DNA for the CDR3: TGTGCCAGCAGCTTCGACGGGAGGGCGGCAGATACGCAGTATTTT.